In its sample, the clone carrying this T cell receptor beta chain was seen a few times. Original data processing: Amplified reference gene primers provided the basis for estimating nucleated cell counts. The method was immunoSEQ multiplex PCR; TCRdb's version includes in-frame clones alone and lacks a portion of them. V and J calls and clone size come straight from that table; D and trimming were deduced from the DNA. The repertoire has roughly 110,000 clones, approximately 81% of them found once; the top ten carry about 4%. Germline V CDR1 and CDR2: KGHDR, SFDVKD. The CDR3 extends over 14 amino acids. The V end was cut by 4 bases, the J end by 4 bases, with 10 bases between. The data are from a study of blood T cell repertoires in COVID-19. Study-wide context: Samples taken during acute and convalescent COVID-19 were collected in the United States, Italy and Spain. The analysed material was cDNA or gDNA that came from T cells, B-cell-depleted T cells, or PBMCs.

The sequenced sample consisted of peripheral blood. The chain carries TRBV24-1 and TRBJ1-5; TRBD1 might be the D (6 bases). The TCR comes from a human donor in a cohort sampled during active COVID-19. CDR3: CATSEVGQNQPQHF. The CDR3 DNA is TGTGCCACCAGTGAAGTCGGACAGAATCAGCCCCAGCATTTT.